A single sample gave rise to the 26 T cell receptor beta chains below, sequenced in a study of cytomegalovirus exposure and HLA in healthy donors. The PCR employed 60 Vbeta primers together with 13 Jbeta primers. The repertoire was sequenced with immunoSEQ multiplex PCR; TCRdb's copy has only in-frame clones and lacks some. The sample has nearly 65,000 clones, 73% seen once. Sequencing was carried out using PBMCs. The receptors here all came from a man in his fifties or sixties in good health and CMV-seronegative.

This rearrangement joins TRBV2 to TRBJ2-5, with D perhaps TRBD2 (6 bases). Germline CDR1 SNHLY, CDR2 FYNNEI. The V end lost 7 bases, the J end lost 3 bases, and 21 bases lay between the germline ends. The CDR3 length is 16 residues. CDR3: CASKVVSRGLEETQYF. DNA of the CDR3: TGTGCCAGCAAGGTCGTTAGCCGGGGACTTGAAGAGACCCAGTACTTC.

J is TRBJ1-2 and V is TRBV7-8; a weak D match, TRBD1 (6 bases). The germline gives CDR1 SGHVS, CDR2 FQNEAQ. The V end lost 1 base, the J end lost 0 bases, and 6 bases lay between the germline ends. The CDR3 length is 14 residues. For the CDR3, the DNA is TGTGCCAGCAGCTTAGGGACAGCTAACTATGGCTACACCTTC. It encodes CASSLGTANYGYTF.

The V and J genes are TRBV9 and TRBJ1-3; D gene unclear. V was pared by 0 bases and J by 4 bases, with 5 bases between. CDR3 length equals 13 residues. Germline CDR1 is SGDLS and CDR2 is YYNGEE. CDR3 nucleotide sequence: TGTGCCAGCAGCGTAGGGCCAGGAAACACCATATATTTT. Encoded protein: CASSVGPGNTIYF.

The V call is TRBV5-6, the J call TRBJ1-1; 8 bases are a match to TRBD1. V was pared by 0 bases and J by 5 bases, with 9 bases of the junction left unmatched. CDR3 length: 16 amino acids. Germline V gene data show CDR1 as SGHDT and CDR2 as YYEEEE. The CDR3 DNA is TGTGCCAGCAGCTTGGATCGGACAGGGCCGCGGACTGAAGCTTTCTTT. Translated, it gives CASSLDRTGPRTEAFF.

This sequence joins TRBV7-6 and TRBJ2-6, with D uncertain. CDR1 is SGHVS and CDR2 is FNYEAQ in the germline V gene. The CDR3 contains 15 residues. V gave up 5 bases and J gave up 3 bases, with 11 bases separating them. In DNA form, the CDR3 reads TGTGCCAGCAGCCGGAGTTTCGGTGGGGCCAACGTCCTGACTTTC. It encodes CASSRSFGGANVLTF.

The chain has TRBV2 and TRBJ2-7; no clear D. The CDR3 length is 12 residues. Deletions cut 6 bases from V and 2 bases from J, with 8 bases between. Germline CDR1 is SNHLY and CDR2 is FYNNEI. CDR3 residues: CASSPGPYEQYF. For the CDR3, the DNA is TGTGCCAGCAGCCCAGGCCCCTACGAGCAGTACTTC.

This clone was found a few times. The V and J genes are TRBV29-1 and TRBJ2-4, with 8 positions matching TRBD1. Per the germline V gene, CDR1 is SQVTM and CDR2 is ANQGSEA. The CDR3 spans 13 residues. The J segment lost 7 bases and the V segment lost 7 bases, leaving 9 bases of the junction unmatched. The CDR3 DNA follows: TGCAGCGCCACGGACAGGGACCGGAACATTCAGTACTTC. The encoded protein is CSATDRDRNIQYF.

The V and J genes are TRBV30 and TRBJ2-5; D gene uncertain. The CDR3 loop spans 10 amino acids. The germline V and J ends were trimmed by 5 bases and 5 bases, with 6 bases remaining between them. Germline values: CDR1 GTSNPN, CDR2 SVGIG (reference sequence). The CDR3 region is CAWGFETQYF. In nucleotides, the CDR3 is TGTGCCTGGGGCTTTGAGACCCAGTACTTC.

The chain joins TRBV7-3 to TRBJ1-4; D is perhaps TRBD1 (6 bases). Germline V gene data show CDR1 as SGHTA and CDR2 as FQGTGA. This CDR3 comprises 15 residues. V lost 5 bases to trimming and J lost 6 bases, with 16 bases between them. CDR3 coding DNA: TGTGCCAGCAGCCTCTCAGGGGCGAGGCATGAAAAACTGTTTTTT. Translated: CASSLSGARHEKLFF.

This chain links TRBV6-5 with TRBJ2-3; 14 positions match TRBD2. CDR1 is MNHEY and CDR2 is SVGAGI in the germline V gene. This CDR3 is built from 16 residues. The V segment lost 4 bases and the J segment 6 bases; nucleotides outside the gene matches: 6. The CDR3 sequence is CASSWTSGGQGDTQYF. CDR3 bases: TGTGCCAGCAGTTGGACTAGCGGGGGGCAGGGGGATACGCAGTATTTT.

The chain couples TRBV5-1 to TRBJ2-7; unclear D gene. V lost 0 bases, J lost 4 bases, and 5 bases lay in between. This CDR3 has 12 amino acids. Per germline, CDR1 SGHRS and CDR2 YFSETQ. The CDR3 DNA is TGCGCCAGCAGCTTGGTAGCTTACGAGCAGTACTTC. This gives the protein CASSLVAYEQYF.

This clone was found a few times. The V and J genes are TRBV5-4 and TRBJ2-2, with 9 bases aligning to TRBD1. The V segment lost 5 bases and the J segment 2 bases; nucleotides outside the gene matches: 7. Germline CDR1 is SGHNT and CDR2 is YYREEE (reference sequence). CDR3 length: 16 residues. DNA for the CDR3: TGTGCCAGCAGACGTAGACAGGGGGAAAACACCGGGGAGCTGTTTTTT. This translates into CASRRRQGENTGELFF.

The rearrangement uses TRBV7-6 and TRBJ2-7; 9 bases are a match to TRBD1. Germline loops: CDR1 SGHVS, CDR2 FNYEAQ. The ends lost 5 bases at V and 2 bases at J; junction bases unmatched: 7. The length of the CDR3 is 15 residues. In DNA form, the CDR3 reads TGTGCCAGCAGCCCGGACGGGACAGGGCCCTACGAGCAGTACTTC. Translating it yields CASSPDGTGPYEQYF.

The rearrangement joins TRBV9 to TRBJ1-2; TRBD1 aligns across 7 bases. With V trimmed by 4 bases and J by 8 bases, 20 bases remained unmatched. The CDR3 loop spans 17 amino acids. Germline CDR1 and CDR2: SGDLS and YYNGEE. This chain's CDR3 is CASSLQNSGTDTRGYTF. The CDR3 bases are TGTGCCAGCAGCTTACAGAACTCCGGGACAGATACGCGAGGCTACACCTTC.

The V gene is TRBV7-9, the J gene TRBJ1-2, with D unclear. Germline V lookup: CDR1 SEHNR, CDR2 FQNEAQ (reference sequence). Trimming shortened V by 7 bases and J by 7 bases, and 22 bases separated the two germline ends. The CDR3 has 15 residues. CDR3 sequence: CASTPAQSQRGGYTF. As DNA, the CDR3 is TGTGCCAGCACCCCCGCTCAATCGCAACGGGGTGGCTACACCTTC.

J is TRBJ2-3 and V is TRBV27; unclear D gene. The V end was cut by 6 bases, the J end by 1 base, with 5 bases between. Per the germline V gene, CDR1 is MNHEY and CDR2 is SMNVEV (reference sequence). This CDR3 is built from 12 residues. The chain's CDR3 is CASSPGTDTQYF. As DNA, the CDR3 is TGTGCCAGCAGCCCTGGCACAGATACGCAGTATTTT.

This clone has more than one count but fewer than ten. This chain uses TRBV2 with TRBJ1-2, with D possibly matching TRBD1 (6 bases). In germline, CDR1 is SNHLY, CDR2 FYNNEI. The CDR3 is made up of 12 amino acids. Deletions cut 9 bases from V and 4 bases from J, with 12 bases between. CDR3 DNA sequence: TGTGCCAGTACGGACAGCCCCTATGGCTACACCTTC. It is translated as CASTDSPYGYTF.

The chain links TRBV7-9 to TRBJ1-4; TRBD1 aligns across 10 bases. Germline CDR1 SEHNR, CDR2 FQNEAQ (reference sequence). There are 17 residues in the CDR3. Unmatched junction bases numbered 10, after V lost 6 bases and J lost 3 bases. Here the CDR3 DNA reads TGTGCCAGCAGTTTAAGGGACAGGGGCCGCCCTAATGAAAAACTGTTTTTT. Translating it yields CASSLRDRGRPNEKLFF.

This clone has a single count. The V and J genes are TRBV19 and TRBJ1-6; D is undetermined. Trimming stripped 7 bases from V and 9 bases from J, with 13 bases between. Germline CDR1 reads LNHDA; CDR2 reads SQIVND (reference sequence). The CDR3 sequence is 13 residues long. Here the CDR3 reads CASNGKVGSPLHF. The CDR3, as DNA: TGTGCCAGTAACGGGAAAGTAGGTTCACCCCTCCACTTT.

This chain links TRBV9 with TRBJ2-3; 7 bases agree with TRBD1. V shed 3 bases, J shed 2 bases, and the junction held 3 bases outside the gene matches. This CDR3 is built from 14 residues. In germline, CDR1 is SGDLS, CDR2 YYNGEE. CDR3 coding DNA: TGTGCCAGCAGCGCGACAGGGTTCACAGATACGCAGTATTTT. Amino acid sequence: CASSATGFTDTQYF.

CDR3: CASSLGRDDRAGEQFF. The DNA of the CDR3 is TGTGCCAGCAGCTTAGGAAGGGATGACCGAGCGGGTGAGCAGTTCTTC. The chain joins TRBV11-3 to TRBJ2-1; a weak D match, TRBD2 (6 bases). Trimming took off 1 base at V and 9 bases at J, with 19 bases between the two ends. The CDR3 is 16 residues long. Germline V gene sequence: CDR1 SGHNT, CDR2 YENEEA.

The V gene is TRBV5-1, the J gene TRBJ2-5; TRBD1 matches at 7 bases. The CDR3 length is 16 residues. Germline V gene sequence: CDR1 SGHRS, CDR2 YFSETQ. The ends lost 1 base at V and 4 bases at J; junction bases unmatched: 10. The CDR3 DNA reads as TGCGCCAGCAGCTTGCTGAGAACAGGGGTCGTAGAGACCCAGTACTTC. The encoded protein is CASSLLRTGVVETQYF.

The sample holds one count of this clone. This sequence joins TRBV5-1 and TRBJ2-5; tentative D call: TRBD1 (6 bases). The CDR3 length is 13 residues. V lost 1 base to trimming and J lost 5 bases, with 9 bases between them. Germline assignment: CDR1 SGHRS and CDR2 YFSETQ. In DNA, the CDR3 is TGCGCCAGCAGCTTGAGGACAGAGGAGACCCAGTACTTC. This encodes CASSLRTEETQYF.

This clone is a singleton in its sample. The rearrangement links TRBV6-5 to TRBJ2-5; 9 bases are shared with TRBD1. This CDR3 region has 15 residues. V lost 7 bases, J lost 2 bases, and 8 bases stayed unmatched. Per germline, CDR1 MNHEY and CDR2 SVGAGI. CDR3 nucleotides: TGTGCCAGCAAACCGGGACAGGGTGTTCAAGAGACCCAGTACTTC. Its protein is CASKPGQGVQETQYF.

The rearrangement joins TRBV5-4 to TRBJ2-7, with TRBD2 as a possible D gene (7 bases). This CDR3 comprises 14 residues. Trimming took off 3 bases at V and 3 bases at J, with 13 bases between the two ends. Looked up from germline, CDR1 is SGHNT and CDR2 is YYREEE (reference sequence). Written as DNA, the CDR3 is TGTGCCAGCAGCTCAAACAGGGAGGGCTACGAGCAGTACTTC. Translated: CASSSNREGYEQYF.

V is TRBV5-1 and J is TRBJ2-3; 8 nucleotides line up with TRBD2. The trim removed 0 bases at V and 3 bases at J, leaving 6 bases unmatched. This CDR3 is 16 amino acids long. Germline-derived CDR1 and CDR2 are SGHRS and YFSETQ. CDR3 in amino acids: CASSLGSSGGTDTQYF. The CDR3 DNA is TGCGCCAGCAGCTTGGGCTCCAGCGGGGGAACAGATACGCAGTATTTT.